Sequencing of this TCR beta chain was carried out in a study of blood T cell repertoires in COVID-19. The germline CDR1 and CDR2 sequences are SGHAT and FQNNGV. Trimming removed 2 bases at V and 3 bases at J, with 10 bases between. The CDR3 consists of 14 residues. TCRdb keeps only in-frame clones here, not all; method: immunoSEQ multiplex PCR. The sample shows about 140,000 clones, roughly 85% of them seen only once. The rearrangement uses TRBV11-2 and TRBJ1-2; perhaps TRBD1 as D (6 bases). Sequences were obtained from peripheral blood. The receptor's source is a human donor in a cohort sampled during active COVID-19. CDR3 amino acids: CASSLTGMDYGYTF. CDR3 DNA: TGTGCCAGCAGCTTAACAGGGATGGACTATGGCTACACCTTC.